This record covers a single T cell receptor beta chain. What it binds is not known. Data came from immunoSEQ multiplex PCR; TCRdb stores just in-frame clones and leaves some out. The sample holds tens of thousands of clones, under 80% seen once. This sample is drawn from a study of vaccination effects on CD4 cells after COVID-19. Isolating CD4+ T cells followed roughly ten days of culture. V dropped 3 bases and J dropped 4; count of bases not matched to a gene: 5. Germline CDR1 reads KGHSH; CDR2 reads LQKENI. The CDR3 sequence is 16 residues long. Regarding the study as a whole: Vaccine- and infection-induced clones showed marked clonal contraction late following vaccination.

The V gene is TRBV18, the J gene TRBJ2-2, with TRBD2 identical over 10 bases. The origin of this receptor is a human donor who had a prior SARS-CoV-2 infection. The input for sequencing was CD4+ T cells from PBMCs cultured without peptide, taken before COVID-19 vaccination. The CDR3 spells CASSPLAGEITGELFF. In nucleotides, the CDR3 is TGTGCCAGCTCACCCCTAGCGGGGGAGATCACCGGGGAGCTGTTTTTT.